The clone carrying this T cell receptor beta chain turned up a few times. These data are taken from a study of T-cell memory formation after mild COVID-19. The V gene lost 3 bases and the J gene lost 10 bases, with 15 bases spanning the gap. The CDR3 is 14 amino acids. TCRdb recomputed calls from the 5' RACE reads with MiXCR, one row per CDR3 protein. The profile shows 250,000 to 350,000 distinct CDR3 sequences, about 15% of them singletons. The chain is built from TRBV12-3 or TRBV12-4 and TRBJ2-2, with D tentatively TRBD1 or TRBD2 (5 bases each). This clonotype was sampled from a man younger than 30 who had mild COVID-19 (a few samples of this study predate the infection). Cell type and time point are not known. Sample: PBMCs or a T cell subset sorted from them (not recorded which). The CDR3 sequence: CASSLRGVLEELFF. The CDR3 bases are TGTGCCAGCAGTTTGAGAGGGGTACTCGAGGAGCTGTTTTTT.